These 32 T cell receptor beta chains share one sample of origin, sequenced in a study of a mutant IDH1 vaccine in newly diagnosed glioma. As to time point: week 11, during vaccination. Alongside topical imiquimod, each dose of vaccine comprised 300 ug of mutant IDH1 20-mer peptide. Their antigens are not known. Using immunoSEQ multiplex PCR, the repertoire was profiled, and TCRdb retains in-frame clones only, with some absent. Counted here are tens of thousands of clones, less than 90% occurring once; the ten biggest clones make up about 2.2%. Sequenced material: PBMCs, taken from a glioma patient whose treatment included an IDH1 peptide vaccine. These receptors came from a man between 40 and 49 years old with glioma.

The J gene is TRBJ1-5, the V gene TRBV27; D remains unclear. Trimming took 6 bases from V and 0 from J, leaving 15 bases between them. Germline V gene lookup returns CDR1 MNHEY and CDR2 SMNVEV (reference sequence). This CDR3 has 16 amino acids. The CDR3 spells CASRGPTTNSNQPQHF. The DNA of the CDR3 is TGTGCCAGCAGGGGCCCCACCACAAATAGCAATCAGCCCCAGCATTTT.

This sequence joins TRBV19 and TRBJ1-1; the D is unclear. Per germline, CDR1 LNHDA and CDR2 SQIVND (reference sequence). Trimming pared 5 bases from V and 1 base from J, leaving 14 bases between. The CDR3 length is 15 residues. The CDR3 region is CASSGPHGSNTEAFF. For the CDR3, the DNA is TGTGCCAGTAGTGGGCCCCACGGTTCGAACACTGAAGCTTTCTTT. The full variable domain, its missing parts supplied by reference TRBV19 and TRBJ1-1, is DGGITQSPKYLFRKEGQNVTLSCEQNLNHDAMYWYRQDPGQGLRLIYYSQIVNDFQKGDIAEGYSVSREKKESFPLTVTSAQKNPTAFYLCASSGPHGSNTEAFFGQGTRLTVV.

V and J are TRBV30 and TRBJ1-4; D not certain. V lost 3 bases and J 8 bases, leaving 19 bases between the germline ends. The CDR3 has 15 residues. The V gene's germline CDR1 is GTSNPN and CDR2 SVGIG (reference sequence). The chain's CDR3 is CAWRNPLRPLEKLFF. The CDR3 coding sequence is TGTGCCTGGAGAAACCCGCTAAGGCCCCTGGAAAAACTGTTTTTT.

V is TRBV29-1 and J is TRBJ2-3; D not certain. Deletions cut 7 bases from V and 0 bases from J, with 8 bases between. Germline V gives CDR1 SQVTM, CDR2 ANQGSEA. CDR3 length: 12 amino acids. In nucleotides, the CDR3 is TGCAGCGCTGGGCACAGCACAGATACGCAGTATTTT. This translates into CSAGHSTDTQYF.

The chain recombines TRBV28 with TRBJ2-7, with D perhaps given as TRBD1 or TRBD2 (5 bases each). The CDR3 is 12 amino acids. V was pared by 2 bases and J by 5 bases, with 7 bases between. The germline V gene has CDR1 MDHEN and CDR2 SYDVKM. Here the CDR3 reads CASSLEGHEQYF. The CDR3 DNA sequence: TGTGCCAGCAGTTTAGAGGGGCACGAGCAGTACTTC.

CDR3 sequence: CDTGEGNQPQHF. The CDR3 DNA reads TGCGACACAGGGGAGGGAAATCAGCCCCAGCATTTT. The gene calls are TRBV10-1 and TRBJ1-5; 7 positions agree with TRBD1. Germline lookup yields CDR1 WNHNN and CDR2 SYGVQD (reference sequence). The CDR3 is made up of 12 amino acids.

V usage is TRBV30 and J usage is TRBJ1-2; 8 positions match TRBD1. This CDR3 has 17 amino acids. Per the germline V gene, CDR1 is GTSNPN and CDR2 is SVGIG (reference sequence). J gave up 3 bases and V 1 base, and 13 bases lay outside the gene matches. The CDR3 DNA is TGTGCCTGGAGTGACCATCCTAGGGACAGGTCATACTATGGCTACACCTTC. Residues: CAWSDHPRDRSYYGYTF. The variable domain in full, completed from reference TRBV30 and TRBJ1-2, reads SQTIHQWPATLVQPVGSPLSLECTVEGTSNPNLYWYRQAAGRGLQLLFYSVGIGQISSEVPQNLSASRPQDRQFILSSKKLLLSDSGFYLCAWSDHPRDRSYYGYTFGSGTRLTVV.

The CDR3 region is CASSRTLGGTTANYGYTF. CDR3 DNA sequence: TGTGCCAGCAGTCGAACCTTGGGAGGGACAACAGCTAACTATGGCTACACCTTC. The rearrangement joins TRBV27 to TRBJ1-2; D is possibly TRBD1 (6 bases). This CDR3 spans 18 amino acids. The V and J ends lost 5 bases and 0 bases respectively, with 22 bases between them. CDR1 and CDR2 from the germline V gene are MNHEY and SMNVEV (reference sequence).

This chain connects TRBV6-5 to TRBJ2-7; D might be TRBD1 or TRBD2, each matching 5 bases. Germline CDR1 reads MNHEY; CDR2 reads SVGAGI. The CDR3 covers 14 residues. V gave up 7 bases and J gave up 0 bases, with 13 bases separating them. CDR3 sequence (DNA): TGTGCCAGCACTAGGGACCGAACCTCCTACGAGCAGTACTTC. This codes for CASTRDRTSYEQYF.

This clone was counted between two and nine times. The chain carries TRBV28 and TRBJ1-5, with D perhaps matching TRBD1 (5 bases). V was clipped by 3 bases and J by 6 bases, with 18 bases between them. The CDR3 has 16 amino acids. The germline gives CDR1 MDHEN, CDR2 SYDVKM. This chain's CDR3 is CASSLQGIPVGQPQHF. The DNA of the CDR3 is TGTGCCAGCAGTTTGCAGGGTATACCAGTTGGTCAGCCCCAGCATTTT.

CDR3 in DNA: TGTGCCAGCAGCGCCGACAGGGGCTACGAGCAGTACTTC. Residues: CASSADRGYEQYF. The chain is built from TRBV7-6 and TRBJ2-7; the match to TRBD1 covers 8 bases. The CDR3 runs to 13 residues. V lost 5 bases, J lost 3 bases, and 3 bases stayed unmatched. The germline V gene has CDR1 SGHVS and CDR2 FNYEAQ. The variable domain in full, completed from reference TRBV7-6 and TRBJ2-7, reads GAGVSQSPRYKVTKRGQDVALRCDPISGHVSLYWYRQALGQGPEFLTYFNYEAQQDKSGLPNDRFSAERPEGSISTLTIQRTEQRDSAMYRCASSADRGYEQYFGPGTRLTVT.

The CDR3 DNA reads TGTGCCAGCAGTGAACCGGTGGGGGGTGAGGAGACCCAGTACTTC. Translated: CASSEPVGGEETQYF. The rearrangement uses TRBV25-1 and TRBJ2-5; TRBD2 might be the D (6 bases). The ends were cut back, 2 bases at V and 5 bases at J, with 15 bases in the middle. This CDR3 comprises 15 residues. Germline CDR1 MGHDK, CDR2 SYGVNS.

This chain joins TRBV15 and TRBJ2-5; D is uncertain. The V end lost 3 bases, the J end lost 3 bases, and 5 bases lay between the germline ends. The germline CDR1 and CDR2 sequences are LNHNV and YYDKDF (reference sequence). The CDR3 length is 12 residues. The CDR3 nucleotides read TGTGCCACCAGCAGCCGCGAAGAGACCCAGTACTTC. Its protein product is CATSSREETQYF.

This clone was counted a single time. This chain uses TRBV7-2 with TRBJ1-1, with TRBD1 matching over 7 bases. V shed 2 bases, J shed 1 base, and the junction held 4 bases outside the gene matches. Per germline, CDR1 SGHTA and CDR2 FQGNSA. The CDR3 contains 15 residues. The CDR3 is CASSLTAGGNTEAFF. Here the CDR3 DNA reads TGTGCCAGCAGCTTAACGGCAGGGGGGAACACTGAAGCTTTCTTT.

This clone was detected only a few times. One junction end does not reproduce the germline sequence, and a read error may be involved. The chain combines TRBV4-2 with TRBJ1-2; the match to TRBD1 covers 7 bases. The germline gives CDR1 LGHNA, CDR2 YNFKEQ. The CDR3 extends over 17 amino acids. The CDR3 is CAGRNTMRTGSNYGYTF. The CDR3 region has the DNA TGTGCCGGCAGAAACACCATGAGGACAGGTTCAAACTATGGCTACACCTTC.

This clone was counted a few times. The chain carries TRBV9 and TRBJ1-3; the match to TRBD1 covers 9 bases. Germline V gives CDR1 SGDLS, CDR2 YYNGEE. V lost 4 bases, J lost 7 bases, and 6 bases stayed unmatched. The CDR3 has 14 residues. The CDR3 sequence: CASSLRQGGNTIYF. CDR3 coding DNA: TGTGCCAGCAGCCTACGACAGGGGGGCAACACCATATATTTT.

The chain couples TRBV7-6 to TRBJ2-5; D remains unclear. The CDR3 is 12 amino acids. The germline CDR1 and CDR2 sequences are SGHVS and FNYEAQ. With 5 bases removed from V and 0 bases from J, the gap between germline ends came to 4 bases. The CDR3 DNA reads as TGTGCCAGCAGCAGGTACCAAGAGACCCAGTACTTC. This codes for CASSRYQETQYF. Drawing the rest from reference TRBV7-6 and TRBJ2-5, the complete variable domain is GAGVSQSPRYKVTKRGQDVALRCDPISGHVSLYWYRQALGQGPEFLTYFNYEAQQDKSGLPNDRFSAERPEGSISTLTIQRTEQRDSAMYRCASSRYQETQYFGPGTRLLVL.

The chain is built from TRBV5-4 and TRBJ1-4; perhaps TRBD1 as D (5 bases). The V and J ends lost 3 bases and 7 bases respectively, with 13 bases between them. Germline loops: CDR1 SGHNT, CDR2 YYREEE (reference sequence). This CDR3 is 14 amino acids long. The CDR3 sequence is CASSSGKLAEKLFF. The DNA for the CDR3 is TGTGCCAGCAGCTCAGGGAAACTAGCTGAAAAACTGTTTTTT.

The V gene is TRBV5-1, the J gene TRBJ2-5; a possible D gene is TRBD2 (6 bases). The CDR3 has 13 residues. V lost 2 bases and J 5 bases, leaving 10 bases between the germline ends. Germline V gives CDR1 SGHRS, CDR2 YFSETQ. CDR3 DNA sequence: TGCGCCAGCAGCTTTGGGGGGTTGGAGACCCAGTACTTC. Residues: CASSFGGLETQYF.

This chain uses TRBV7-2 with TRBJ1-4, with 9 bases matching TRBD1. This CDR3 spans 15 amino acids. V dropped 3 bases and J dropped 8; count of bases not matched to a gene: 7. Germline loops: CDR1 SGHTA, CDR2 FQGNSA. CDR3 nucleotide sequence: TGTGCCAGCAGCTTCACAGGGGGCGACGGGGAAAAACTGTTTTTT. This translates into CASSFTGGDGEKLFF.

This sequence joins TRBV7-9 and TRBJ2-5; 9 bases agree with TRBD1. Germline V gene data show CDR1 as SEHNR and CDR2 as FQNEAQ (reference sequence). CDR3 length: 14 amino acids. Trimming removed 0 bases from V and 4 bases from J; junction bases left unmatched: 0. The CDR3 region has the DNA TGTGCCAGCAGCTTAGCGACAGGGGGAGAGACCCAGTACTTC. The encoded protein is CASSLATGGETQYF.

The chain joins TRBV7-3 to TRBJ2-2; 8 nucleotides align to TRBD2. The CDR3 sequence is 15 residues long. Germline V gives CDR1 SGHTA, CDR2 FQGTGA. The trim removed 5 bases at V and 2 bases at J, leaving 4 bases unmatched. In nucleotides, the CDR3 is TGTGCCAGCAGCCCGGCGGGGGGTAACACCGGGGAGCTGTTTTTT. It codes for CASSPAGGNTGELFF.

This clone was seen more than once but under ten times. CDR3 DNA sequence: TGCAGTGCACCGGACAGAGGCGAGCAGTACTTC. As protein: CSAPDRGEQYF. V is TRBV20-1 and J is TRBJ2-7; D is possibly TRBD1 (6 bases). Per germline, CDR1 DFQATT and CDR2 SNEGSKA (reference sequence). Trimming stripped 6 bases from V and 6 bases from J, with 12 bases between. The CDR3 consists of 11 residues.

This clone was observed once. The chain links TRBV7-9 to TRBJ1-5; D is possibly TRBD1 (5 bases). The ends were cut back, 5 bases at V and 5 bases at J, with 16 bases in the middle. The CDR3 length is 15 residues. CDR1 SEHNR and CDR2 FQNEAQ come from the germline V gene (reference sequence). The DNA for the CDR3 is TGTGCCAGCAGCCCCTCAGGGAGACTCGATCAGCCCCAGCATTTT. This sequence encodes CASSPSGRLDQPQHF.

The rearrangement links TRBV19 to TRBJ1-1; D may be TRBD1 (6 bases). This CDR3 spans 15 amino acids. V lost 0 bases to trimming and J lost 0 bases, with 8 bases between them. Germline CDR1 reads LNHDA; CDR2 reads SQIVND (reference sequence). CDR3 residues: CASSIETGMNTEAFF. CDR3 DNA: TGTGCCAGTAGTATAGAAACAGGGATGAACACTGAAGCTTTCTTT.

The chain employs TRBV14 and TRBJ1-4; 9 bases map to TRBD1. Germline V CDR1 and CDR2: SGHDN, FVKESK. The trim removed 4 bases at V and 8 bases at J, leaving 5 bases unmatched. CDR3 length: 14 amino acids. DNA for the CDR3: TGTGCCAGCAGCCCACAGGGGGCTCGAGAAAAACTGTTTTTT. This codes for CASSPQGAREKLFF.

V and J are TRBV7-2 and TRBJ2-5; a possible D gene is TRBD2 (7 bases). The CDR3 runs 16 residues. V was trimmed by 4 bases and J by 5 bases, leaving 20 bases between them. Germline V gene data show CDR1 as SGHTA and CDR2 as FQGNSA. DNA for the CDR3: TGTGCCAGCAGCTCCTCACGGGGGGCGGGTCGGGAGACCCAGTACTTC. Translating gives CASSSSRGAGRETQYF.

The chain combines TRBV7-8 with TRBJ2-5, with TRBD2 matching over 8 bases. CDR3 length equals 13 residues. The germline gives CDR1 SGHVS, CDR2 FQNEAQ. V shed 5 bases, J shed 3 bases, and the junction held 2 bases outside the gene matches. CDR3 protein: CASSPGGEETQYF. The CDR3 nucleotides read TGTGCCAGCAGCCCCGGGGGGGAAGAGACCCAGTACTTC.

The genes are TRBV10-2 and TRBJ1-2; 10 nucleotides line up with TRBD1. This CDR3 is 15 amino acids long. J gave up 3 bases and V 6 bases, and 7 bases lay outside the gene matches. Germline values: CDR1 WSHSY, CDR2 SAAADI. The CDR3 reads CASRGQGSGDYGYTF. The CDR3, as DNA: TGCGCCAGCAGGGGACAGGGGTCGGGGGACTATGGCTACACCTTC.

The gene calls are TRBV6-1 and TRBJ2-7; TRBD1 agrees at 9 bases. V trimming: 9 bases; J trimming: 3 bases; junction bases outside the gene matches: 9. Germline V gene sequence: CDR1 MNHNS, CDR2 SASEGT. This CDR3 is built from 14 residues. The CDR3 DNA follows: TGTGCCAGTACCCGGGACAGGGCCGGCTACGAGCAGTACTTC. Its protein product is CASTRDRAGYEQYF.

J is TRBJ2-5 and V is TRBV5-1; 9 bases line up with TRBD2. The CDR3 covers 14 residues. Germline CDR1 SGHRS, CDR2 YFSETQ. V lost 2 bases, J lost 5 bases, and 4 bases stayed unmatched. The CDR3 region is CASSFIAGEETQYF. CDR3 sequence (DNA): TGCGCCAGCAGCTTTATAGCGGGAGAGGAGACCCAGTACTTC.

This clone was observed once. This rearrangement joins TRBV6-6 to TRBJ1-2; 7 nucleotides match TRBD1. The CDR3 runs to 14 residues. Germline CDR1 reads MNHNY; CDR2 reads SVGAGI (reference sequence). V gave up 6 bases and J gave up 6 bases; unmatched junction bases: 10. CDR3 sequence: CASRPATGSDGYTF. CDR3 coding DNA: TGTGCCAGCAGACCCGCGACAGGGTCAGATGGCTACACCTTC.